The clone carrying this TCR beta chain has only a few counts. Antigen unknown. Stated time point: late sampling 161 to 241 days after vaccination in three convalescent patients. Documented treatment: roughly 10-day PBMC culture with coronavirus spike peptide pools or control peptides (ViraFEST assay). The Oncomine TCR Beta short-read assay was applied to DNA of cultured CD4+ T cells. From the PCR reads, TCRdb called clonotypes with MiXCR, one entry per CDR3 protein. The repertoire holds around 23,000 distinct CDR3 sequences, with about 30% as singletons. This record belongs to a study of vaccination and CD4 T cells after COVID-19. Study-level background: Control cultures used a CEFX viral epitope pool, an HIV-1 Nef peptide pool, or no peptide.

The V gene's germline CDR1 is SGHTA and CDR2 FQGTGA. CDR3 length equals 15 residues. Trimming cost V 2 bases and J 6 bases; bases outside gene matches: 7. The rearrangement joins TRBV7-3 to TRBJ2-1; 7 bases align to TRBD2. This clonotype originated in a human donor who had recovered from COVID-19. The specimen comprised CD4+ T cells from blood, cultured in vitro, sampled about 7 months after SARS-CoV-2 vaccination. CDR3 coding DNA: TGTGCCAGCAGCTTATCCCGGGAGGCGTCCAATGAGCAGTTCTTC. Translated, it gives CASSLSREASNEQFF. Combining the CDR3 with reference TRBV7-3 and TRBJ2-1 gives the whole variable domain GAGVSQTPSNKVTEKGKYVELRCDPISGHTALYWYRQSLGQGPEFLIYFQGTGAADDSGLPNDRFFAVRPEGSVSTLKIQRTERGDSAVYLCASSLSREASNEQFFGPGTRLTVL.